Presented here are 17 T cell receptor beta chains from one specimen sequenced in a study of quantifying T cell responses using KT2 cells. On the study more broadly: cDNA was made from DNase-treated RNA using alpha and beta constant primers.

An oligo carrying a UMI was ligated to the cDNA 3' end. The first PCR ran 4 to 5 cycles with an equimolar RC1.1 and RC1.2 beta primer mix. TCRdb ran MiXCR on the UMI-ligation and nested PCR reads and lists one entry per CDR3 protein. This table holds more than 55,000 distinct CDR3 sequences, around an eighth found once. The sequenced sample was PBMCs spiked with cells of the T cell clone KT2. All receptors derive from a human donor.

The chain is built from TRBV29-1 and TRBJ2-1, with TRBD2 matching 10 bases. The CDR3 is 15 residues long. V lost 1 base to trimming and J lost 6 bases; unmatched junction nucleotides: 6. Germline values: CDR1 SQVTM, CDR2 ANQGSEA. The CDR3 DNA reads as TGCAGCGTTGAAGGGCTAGCGGGAGCAGTCAATGAGCAGTTCTTC. It specifies CSVEGLAGAVNEQFF.

At least ten counts were recorded for this clonotype. This sequence joins TRBV20-1 and TRBJ1-2; D is perhaps TRBD1 (6 bases). The CDR3 length is 14 residues. V lost 3 bases to trimming and J lost 5 bases, with 16 bases between them. Germline CDR1 and CDR2: DFQATT and SNEGSKA (reference sequence). CDR3 sequence: CSASGQGLRYGYTF. The CDR3 nucleotides are TGCAGTGCTAGTGGGCAGGGGCTCCGGTATGGCTACACCTTC.

V and J are TRBV5-5 and TRBJ2-3; D not resolved. The CDR3 covers 12 residues. V lost 0 bases and J 10 bases, leaving 9 bases between the germline ends. The germline CDR1 and CDR2 sequences are SGHKS and YYEKEE (reference sequence). For the CDR3, the DNA is TGTGCCAGCAGCTTGGGGGCAGGCGCGCAGTATTTT. It specifies CASSLGAGAQYF.

This chain connects TRBV12-3 or TRBV12-4 to TRBJ1-3; tentatively, D is TRBD1 (6 bases). The V end lost 0 bases, the J end lost 0 bases, and 12 bases lay between the germline ends. The CDR3 is 17 residues long. The CDR3 spells CASSLAFRQVSGNTIYF. CDR3 nucleotide sequence: TGTGCCAGCAGTTTAGCCTTCAGACAGGTCTCTGGAAACACCATATATTTT.

The V call is TRBV6-5, the J call TRBJ2-3; 10 bases map to TRBD2. Germline V gene data show CDR1 as MNHEY and CDR2 as SVGAGI. The CDR3 spans 18 residues. V gave up 4 bases and J gave up 3 bases; unmatched junction bases: 13. The CDR3: CASSSTKRVAGGTDTQYF. DNA for the CDR3: TGTGCCAGCAGTTCTACAAAGAGGGTAGCGGGAGGAACAGATACGCAGTATTTT.

V gene TRBV5-6 combines with J gene TRBJ1-6, with D maybe TRBD1 (6 bases). The CDR3 spans 13 residues. Germline lookup yields CDR1 SGHDT and CDR2 YYEEEE. V lost 2 bases to trimming and J lost 10 bases, with 10 bases between them. The chain's CDR3 is CASSFGGHSPLHF. As DNA, the CDR3 is TGTGCCAGCAGCTTCGGGGGGCACTCACCCCTCCACTTT.

This sequence joins TRBV6-2 or TRBV6-3 and TRBJ1-5; D gene ambiguous. The CDR3 length is 15 residues. The V gene's germline CDR1 is MNHEY and CDR2 SVGEGT. Trimming took 6 bases from V and 3 from J, leaving 15 bases between them. For the CDR3, the DNA is TGTGCCAGCAGCCTTGAGGGATTGGCCAATCAGCCCCAGCATTTT. It translates to CASSLEGLANQPQHF.

This clonotype was found a few times. V is TRBV6-1 and J is TRBJ1-2; TRBD1 matches at 7 bases. Germline V gene lookup returns CDR1 MNHNS and CDR2 SASEGT. There are 15 residues in the CDR3. With V trimmed by 6 bases and J by 4 bases, 11 bases remained unmatched. The DNA for the CDR3 is TGTGCCAGCAGGATCTACAGGGGAGGCAGCTATGGCTACACCTTC. Its protein product is CASRIYRGGSYGYTF.

This clonotype was counted a few times. The V gene is TRBV9, the J gene TRBJ1-3; possibly TRBD1 for D (5 bases). The CDR3 length is 17 residues. CDR1 is SGDLS, CDR2 YYNGEE, per germline. V lost 4 bases and J 2 bases, leaving 19 bases between the germline ends. CDR3 in DNA: TGTGCCAGCAGCCCCACCAGGGACCTCCTTCCTGGAAACACCATATATTTT. The encoded protein is CASSPTRDLLPGNTIYF.

This chain connects TRBV19 to TRBJ2-7; D not resolved. V was trimmed by 10 bases and J by 0 bases, leaving 22 bases between them. CDR1 is LNHDA, CDR2 SQIVND, per germline (reference sequence). The CDR3 runs to 16 residues. CDR3 protein: CATPDGFDQHSYEQYF. The CDR3 nucleotides are TGTGCCACTCCGGACGGATTCGACCAACACTCCTACGAGCAGTACTTC. Drawing the rest from reference TRBV19 and TRBJ2-7, the complete variable domain is DGGITQSPKYLFRKEGQNVTLSCEQNLNHDAMYWYRQDPGQGLRLIYYSQIVNDFQKGDIAEGYSVSREKKESFPLTVTSAQKNPTAFYLCATPDGFDQHSYEQYFGPGTRLTVT.

The V call is TRBV20-1, the J call TRBJ2-2; D is uncertain. The CDR3 length is 14 residues. The V gene's germline CDR1 is DFQATT and CDR2 SNEGSKA (reference sequence). V lost 5 bases and J lost 5, with 15 bases in between. The CDR3 sequence: CSALGPTGTGELFF. The CDR3 region has the DNA TGCAGTGCTCTAGGCCCGACCGGAACCGGGGAGCTGTTTTTT.

This clonotype showed up just a few times. The CDR3: CASSQPRGVGNTEAFF. The CDR3, as DNA: TGTGCCAGCAGCCAACCCAGGGGAGTCGGGAACACTGAAGCTTTCTTT. This chain links TRBV12-3 or TRBV12-4 with TRBJ1-1, with a possible D match to TRBD1 (6 bases). The CDR3 has 16 residues. The ends were cut back, 6 bases at V and 1 base at J, with 18 bases in the middle.

This clonotype was seen many times. The chain couples TRBV3-1 to TRBJ1-1; tentative D call: TRBD1 (6 bases). The CDR3 runs 13 residues. Trimming shortened V by 5 bases and J by 4 bases, and 11 bases separated the two germline ends. From germline, CDR1 is LGHDT and CDR2 YNNKEL (reference sequence). CDR3 sequence: CASSFVGGTEAFF. The CDR3 bases are TGTGCCAGCAGCTTCGTAGGGGGCACTGAAGCTTTCTTT.

V is TRBV7-3 and J is TRBJ2-1; possibly TRBD2 for D (5 bases). The CDR3 consists of 15 residues. CDR1 is SGHTA and CDR2 is FQGTGA in the germline V gene. The V and J ends lost 5 bases and 5 bases respectively, with 16 bases between them. The CDR3 reads CASSPRPGLDNEQFF. The DNA of the CDR3 is TGTGCCAGCAGCCCCCGACCTGGACTCGACAATGAGCAGTTCTTC.

The chain employs TRBV3-1 and TRBJ2-7; tentatively, D is TRBD1 or TRBD2 (5 bases each). The CDR3 consists of 14 residues. The V and J ends lost 3 bases and 0 bases respectively, with 9 bases between them. CDR1 is LGHDT, CDR2 YNNKEL, per germline (reference sequence). The CDR3 nucleotides are TGTGCCAGCAGCCACGGGACGAGCTCCTACGAGCAGTACTTC. Amino acids: CASSHGTSSYEQYF.

This clonotype has more than one count but fewer than ten. The CDR3 DNA sequence: TGTGCCAGCAGAGACCCTTGGGGTGAAAAACTGTTTTTT. This gives the protein CASRDPWGEKLFF. This chain joins TRBV11-2 and TRBJ1-4; D is uncertain. This CDR3 has 13 amino acids. The ends were cut back, 6 bases at V and 7 bases at J, with 12 bases in the middle. Germline V gene data show CDR1 as SGHAT and CDR2 as FQNNGV.

This clonotype was recorded at least ten times. V and J are TRBV30 and TRBJ1-5; 8 nucleotides match TRBD1. Losses at the gene ends were 2 bases for V and 2 bases for J; bases not matched to a gene: 5. Looked up from germline, CDR1 is GTSNPN and CDR2 is SVGIG (reference sequence). The CDR3 contains 15 residues. CDR3 nucleotides: TGTGCCTGGAGTCCCTCAGGGGGCGGCAATCAGCCCCAGCATTTT. This encodes CAWSPSGGGNQPQHF.